Below are 26 T cell receptor beta chains sequenced from a single sample in a study of T cells after posttransplantation cyclophosphamide. The naive gate required viable CD3+CD4+ or CD3+CD8+ cells with CCR7+CD45RA+CD45RO-CD95-CD27+CD28+ phenotype. Clones were sequenced by immunoSEQ multiplex PCR, and TCRdb holds only the in-frame ones, with some missing. The data contain over 15,000 clones, around 95% of them singletons. The sample consisted of naive CD4+ T cells sorted from blood. These receptor sequences come from a woman aged 45-65 years in good health and a related stem cell transplant donor.

This chain connects TRBV27 to TRBJ1-5, with TRBD1 matching 10 bases. Germline V gives CDR1 MNHEY, CDR2 SMNVEV (reference sequence). Trimming removed 6 bases from V and 2 bases from J; junction bases left unmatched: 7. The CDR3 is 16 amino acids. The CDR3 reads CASRRIGTGGNQPQHF. The CDR3, as DNA: TGTGCCAGCAGACGGATCGGGACAGGGGGCAATCAGCCCCAGCATTTT.

The rearrangement uses TRBV7-2 and TRBJ2-6; perhaps TRBD1 as D (5 bases). V lost 8 bases, J lost 4 bases, and 21 bases lay in between. This CDR3 spans 17 amino acids. The germline V gene encodes CDR1 SGHTA and CDR2 FQGNSA. The CDR3 DNA reads as TGTGCCAGCCGGTCCCAAAGTGCAGGGTACGGGGCCAACGTCCTGACTTTC. Translated, it gives CASRSQSAGYGANVLTF.

The genes are TRBV27 and TRBJ2-7; TRBD1 aligns across 8 bases. V trimming: 1 base; J trimming: 3 bases; junction bases outside the gene matches: 8. This CDR3 region has 16 residues. CDR1 and CDR2 from the germline V gene are MNHEY and SMNVEV (reference sequence). CDR3 sequence (DNA): TGTGCCAGCAGTTTATTTTCTTTGACAGGGGACTACGAGCAGTACTTC. Translated: CASSLFSLTGDYEQYF.

The CDR3 region has the DNA TGCGCCAGCAGTGTGGGAGGGGTGAACAATGAGCAGTTCTTC. Protein sequence: CASSVGGVNNEQFF. The chain joins TRBV5-1 to TRBJ2-1, with 7 nucleotides matching TRBD2. Germline CDR1 and CDR2: SGHRS and YFSETQ. V lost 5 bases, J lost 5 bases, and 7 bases stayed unmatched. This CDR3 contains 14 residues.

The CDR3 nucleotides are TGTGCCAGCAGCTTTAAGTTAAGAGGGCCCCGGGAGACCCAGTACTTC. Amino acids: CASSFKLRGPRETQYF. The chain employs TRBV7-2 and TRBJ2-5; tentative D call: TRBD2 (5 bases). Germline lookup yields CDR1 SGHTA and CDR2 FQGNSA. The CDR3 consists of 16 residues. V was cut by 3 bases and J by 5 bases, with 19 bases left in between.

J is TRBJ2-3 and V is TRBV5-5, with TRBD2 matching 8 bases. There are 14 residues in the CDR3. Germline V CDR1 and CDR2: SGHKS, YYEKEE (reference sequence). Trimming cost V 6 bases and J 4 bases; bases outside gene matches: 7. CDR3 amino acids: CASIGGDLPDTQYF. The CDR3 nucleotides are TGTGCCAGCATCGGGGGGGACCTCCCAGATACGCAGTATTTT. Drawing the rest from reference TRBV5-5 and TRBJ2-3, the complete variable domain is DAGVTQSPTHLIKTRGQQVTLRCSPISGHKSVSWYQQVLGQGPQFIFQYYEKEERGRGNFPDRFSARQFPNYSSELNVNALLLGDSALYLCASIGGDLPDTQYFGPGTRLTVL.

The J gene is TRBJ2-2, the V gene TRBV6-5, with D uncertain. Germline CDR1 is MNHEY and CDR2 is SVGAGI. The germline V and J ends were trimmed by 7 bases and 8 bases, with 8 bases remaining between them. CDR3 size: 11 residues. The CDR3 reads CASTLRGELFF. The CDR3 DNA sequence: TGTGCCAGCACCCTCCGGGGGGAGCTGTTTTTT.

The chain combines TRBV7-9 with TRBJ2-3; 10 bases align to TRBD2. Trimming removed 3 bases from V and 3 bases from J; junction bases left unmatched: 12. Per germline, CDR1 SEHNR and CDR2 FQNEAQ (reference sequence). The CDR3 is made up of 18 amino acids. CDR3 sequence reads: CASSFPPGTSVETDTQYF. The CDR3, as DNA: TGTGCCAGCAGCTTCCCGCCCGGGACTAGCGTCGAGACAGATACGCAGTATTTT.

The CDR3 sequence is CASSLFGQPQHF. Written as DNA, the CDR3 is TGTGCCAGCAGCTTGTTCGGTCAGCCCCAGCATTTT. The chain combines TRBV5-4 with TRBJ1-5; no definite D call. V was cut by 1 base and J by 6 bases, with 5 bases left in between. This CDR3 has 12 residues. Germline values: CDR1 SGHNT, CDR2 YYREEE (reference sequence).

This clone has only one observation. The genes are TRBV18 and TRBJ2-1, with TRBD1 as a possible D gene (6 bases). The CDR3 is made up of 15 amino acids. The V end lost 6 bases, the J end lost 2 bases, and 14 bases lay between the germline ends. Germline CDR1 is KGHSH and CDR2 is LQKENI. CDR3: CASSLRDTTYNEQFF. The CDR3 coding sequence is TGTGCCAGCTCTCTCCGGGACACGACCTACAATGAGCAGTTCTTC. Together with reference TRBV18 and TRBJ2-1, the CDR3 gives the full variable domain: NAGVMQNPRHLVRRRGQEARLRCSPMKGHSHVYWYRQLPEEGLKFMVYLQKENIIDESGMPKERFSAEFPKEGPSILRIQQVVRGDSAAYFCASSLRDTTYNEQFFGPGTRLTVL.

This chain links TRBV4-1 with TRBJ2-3; 10 nucleotides match TRBD2. CDR1 is MGHRA and CDR2 is YSYEKL in the germline V gene. CDR3 length: 19 residues. V trimming: 0 bases; J trimming: 0 bases; junction bases outside the gene matches: 9. CDR3 in amino acids: CASSQEGSGRASSTDTQYF. CDR3 sequence (DNA): TGCGCCAGCAGCCAAGAGGGGAGCGGGAGGGCCTCCAGCACAGATACGCAGTATTTT.

This chain joins TRBV2 and TRBJ1-1; 7 bases fit TRBD1. With V trimmed by 5 bases and J by 3 bases, 3 bases remained unmatched. The CDR3 length is 13 residues. CDR1 and CDR2 from the germline V gene are SNHLY and FYNNEI. The CDR3 nucleotides read TGTGCCAGCAGTCGGGACAGAGACACTGAAGCTTTCTTT. Its translation: CASSRDRDTEAFF. Combining the CDR3 with reference TRBV2 and TRBJ1-1 gives the whole variable domain EPEVTQTPSHQVTQMGQEVILRCVPISNHLYFYWYRQILGQKVEFLVSFYNNEISEKSEIFDDQFSVERPDGSNFTLKIRSTKLEDSAMYFCASSRDRDTEAFFGQGTRLTVV.

This rearrangement joins TRBV9 to TRBJ2-7; 11 positions agree with TRBD1. CDR1 and CDR2 from the germline V gene are SGDLS and YYNGEE. CDR3 length equals 14 residues. V shed 3 bases, J shed 3 bases, and the junction held 2 bases outside the gene matches. CDR3 sequence: CASSEGQGGYEQYF. Here the CDR3 DNA reads TGTGCCAGCAGCGAGGGACAGGGGGGCTACGAGCAGTACTTC.

The V gene is TRBV6-5, the J gene TRBJ1-5, with no clear D. The V and J ends lost 2 bases and 2 bases respectively, with 7 bases between them. The CDR3 spans 14 residues. CDR1 and CDR2 from the germline V gene are MNHEY and SVGAGI. The DNA of the CDR3 is TGTGCCAGCAGTTACAGTTCGGGCAATCAGCCCCAGCATTTT. Protein product: CASSYSSGNQPQHF.

The chain recombines TRBV10-3 with TRBJ2-1; 10 bases line up with TRBD1. Per the germline V gene, CDR1 is ENHRY and CDR2 is SYGVKD. V shed 6 bases and J 2 bases; nucleotides not matched to a gene: 4. The CDR3 spans 15 residues. CDR3 protein: CAIRADRGAYNEQFF. Here the CDR3 DNA reads TGTGCCATCAGGGCGGACAGGGGGGCCTACAATGAGCAGTTCTTC.

V and J are TRBV18 and TRBJ1-2; tentatively, D is TRBD1 (6 bases). Germline CDR1 reads KGHSH; CDR2 reads LQKENI. The CDR3 covers 13 residues. Trimming took 1 base from V and 6 from J, leaving 9 bases between them. The DNA for the CDR3 is TGTGCCAGCTCACCACGACAGGATGATGGCTACACCTTC. This translates into CASSPRQDDGYTF.

This chain joins TRBV5-6 and TRBJ2-2; 9 positions match TRBD2. V lost 0 bases and J lost 3; bases outside the gene matches: 9. The CDR3 has 18 amino acids. CDR1 and CDR2 (germline): SGHDT, YYEEEE. This CDR3 is CASSLVLAGVMYTGELFF. In DNA, the CDR3 is TGTGCCAGCAGCTTGGTATTAGCGGGAGTAATGTACACCGGGGAGCTGTTTTTT.

The chain joins TRBV2 to TRBJ1-4, with a weak D call TRBD1 (6 bases). This CDR3 comprises 15 residues. CDR1 SNHLY and CDR2 FYNNEI come from the germline V gene. The V gene lost 6 bases and the J gene lost 0 bases, with 11 bases spanning the gap. The CDR3 is CASSGQTATNEKLFF. CDR3 sequence (DNA): TGTGCCAGCAGCGGACAGACTGCAACTAATGAAAAACTGTTTTTT.

The rearrangement joins TRBV6-5 to TRBJ2-7; D call uncertain. Germline CDR1 MNHEY, CDR2 SVGAGI. This CDR3 spans 16 amino acids. The V end was cut by 0 bases, the J end by 2 bases, with 14 bases between. CDR3 nucleotide sequence: TGTGCCAGCAGTTACTCGACACCCCCTCAGGCCTACGAGCAGTACTTC. This sequence encodes CASSYSTPPQAYEQYF.

V gene TRBV9 combines with J gene TRBJ2-4, with a weak D call TRBD1 (5 bases). Germline CDR1 and CDR2: SGDLS and YYNGEE. The V and J ends lost 3 bases and 8 bases respectively, with 15 bases between them. CDR3 length: 14 residues. The DNA of the CDR3 is TGTGCCAGCAGCGAGACAGTCGGGCCCCACATTCAGTACTTC. It is translated as CASSETVGPHIQYF.

The V and J genes are TRBV11-2 and TRBJ2-1, with 8 bases fitting TRBD2. This CDR3 region has 15 residues. The germline V gene encodes CDR1 SGHAT and CDR2 FQNNGV. V shed 3 bases, J shed 7 bases, and the junction held 8 bases outside the gene matches. CDR3 nucleotide sequence: TGTGCCAGCAGCTTCTTAGCGGGAAGCGGTAATGAGCAGTTCTTC. Translation gives CASSFLAGSGNEQFF. Full variable domain (outside the CDR3, taken from reference TRBV11-2 and TRBJ2-1): EAGVAQSPRYKIIEKRQSVAFWCNPISGHATLYWYQQILGQGPKLLIQFQNNGVVDDSQLPKDRFSAERLKGVDSTLKIQPAKLEDSAVYLCASSFLAGSGNEQFFGPGTRLTVL.

The rearrangement joins TRBV9 to TRBJ2-7; 7 positions agree with TRBD2. V was clipped by 0 bases and J by 3 bases; unmatched bases: 9. The CDR3 has 16 amino acids. Looked up from germline, CDR1 is SGDLS and CDR2 is YYNGEE. The CDR3 loop is CASSVAVRWGGYEQYF. The CDR3 DNA sequence: TGTGCCAGCAGCGTAGCAGTTCGGTGGGGGGGCTACGAGCAGTACTTC.

V usage is TRBV6-5 and J usage is TRBJ2-3; D may be TRBD2 (5 bases). This CDR3 region has 13 residues. Per the germline V gene, CDR1 is MNHEY and CDR2 is SVGAGI. Trimming took 6 bases from V and 6 from J, leaving 13 bases between them. The CDR3 spells CASSPLRGDTQYF. Written as DNA, the CDR3 is TGTGCCAGCAGCCCGCTCAGAGGGGATACGCAGTATTTT.

The chain links TRBV7-8 to TRBJ2-1; 12 bases map to TRBD2. Germline V gene sequence: CDR1 SGHVS, CDR2 FQNEAQ. The CDR3 has 21 residues. The V segment lost 2 bases and the J segment 4 bases; nucleotides outside the gene matches: 18. CDR3 in DNA: TGTGCCAGCAGCTTAAAGTATGGGACTAGCGGGCCTAGAGGGGTATACAATGAGCAGTTCTTC. Translation: CASSLKYGTSGPRGVYNEQFF.

V gene TRBV19 combines with J gene TRBJ2-2, with D possibly matching TRBD2 (5 bases). The CDR3 is 12 residues long. V was trimmed by 6 bases and J by 3 bases, leaving 5 bases between them. The V gene's germline CDR1 is LNHDA and CDR2 SQIVND (reference sequence). CDR3 residues: CASRRDTGELFF. CDR3 bases: TGTGCCAGTAGGAGGGACACCGGGGAGCTGTTTTTT.

V gene TRBV9 combines with J gene TRBJ1-1, with 7 bases matching TRBD1. The germline V gene encodes CDR1 SGDLS and CDR2 YYNGEE. Trimming cost V 1 base and J 7 bases; bases outside gene matches: 10. The CDR3 runs 15 residues. The CDR3 is CASSVTSQGVSEAFF. DNA of the CDR3: TGTGCCAGCAGCGTAACGAGTCAGGGGGTAAGTGAAGCTTTCTTT.